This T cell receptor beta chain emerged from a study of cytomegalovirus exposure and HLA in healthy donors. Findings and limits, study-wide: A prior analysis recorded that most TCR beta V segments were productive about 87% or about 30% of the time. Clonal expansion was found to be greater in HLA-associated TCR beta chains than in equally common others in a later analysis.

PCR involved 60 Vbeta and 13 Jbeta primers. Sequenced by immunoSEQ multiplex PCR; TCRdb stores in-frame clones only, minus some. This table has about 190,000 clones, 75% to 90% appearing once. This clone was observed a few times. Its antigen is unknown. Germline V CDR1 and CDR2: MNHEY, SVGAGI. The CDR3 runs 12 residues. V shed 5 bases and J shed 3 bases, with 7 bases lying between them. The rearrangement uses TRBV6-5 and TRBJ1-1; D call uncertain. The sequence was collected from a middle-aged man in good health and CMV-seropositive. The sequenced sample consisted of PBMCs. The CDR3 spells CASSHGYTEAFF. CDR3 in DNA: TGTGCCAGCAGTCACGGGTACACTGAAGCTTTCTTT.